This paragraph covers one T cell receptor beta chain sequence. The antigen this receptor binds is unknown. One base away there is no much larger clone; base qualities are not given. This sample is part of a study of cytotoxic CD8 clonotypes in ibrutinib-treated CLL (dated by TCRdb to 2020 to 2022). Regarding the complete study: The cohort had 11 relapsed/refractory and around 16 treatment-naive patients; fewer than 18 were IGHV unmutated. Responses were partial in approximately 24 patients and complete in 2; after median around 65 months follow-up, around 15 stayed in remission and roughly twelve progressed. Samples at response were collected after a median of roughly twelve months of treatment, with a range of 6 to 36 months. On average, each sample yielded around 230,000 productive templates and under 95,000 productive rearrangements. Longitudinal samples were obtainable from about 30% of the roughly 86 participants in the trial. Cryopreserved peripheral blood mononuclear cells were obtained before treatment, at response, and at either sustained remission or disease progression. Patients were still on ibrutinib when every remission and progressive disease sample was collected.

Overall study results and their limits: Public clonotypes were rare and either contracted or stayed stable during treatment, and the rise in clonality at ibrutinib response reflected the expansion of private clonotypes. Lymph node repertoires were not examined, and the timing of sampling was not matched between patients in sustained remission and those whose disease progressed. Baseline clonality exceeded that of age-matched healthy donors and correlated strongly with circulating CD8+ T-cell counts. Clonality increased at ibrutinib response, stayed stable in sustained remission, and fell back toward baseline at progression.

This sample's time point label indicates: 12 to 13 months on ibrutinib. For TCR beta library preparation, roughly 2 micrograms of genomic DNA were extracted from the cryopreserved PBMCs. Longitudinal blood samples from CLL patients on ibrutinib monotherapy were analyzed using high-throughput TCR beta sequencing. The patients were enrolled in a single-center, open-label phase 2 trial of ibrutinib monotherapy. The goal of deep resolution MiSeq sequencing was a depth between 1 in 1 million and 1 in 200,000 T cells, and coverage averaged 10x per clonotype. TCR beta libraries were generated with the immunoSEQ hsTCRB Kit. On the study's bioinformatics: The data were analyzed with ImmunoSEQ Analyzer and ImmunoSEQ Data Assistant, and V, D and J gene assignments followed IMGT definitions. Clonality was computed as one minus normalized Shannon entropy of productive rearrangement frequencies, ranging from 0 to 1. Only overrepresented clonotypes making up at least 0.05% of each patient's repertoire were included in the public clonotype analysis. Approximately 12 repertoires from age-matched healthy donors, obtained from immuneACCESS, served as clonality controls. The immuneACCESS repertoire file appears here via TCRdb, limited to in-frame rearrangements. These files lack a portion of the clones; in checked studies, under half of the deficit traces to unresolved V genes, and the cause of the others is not known. V and J calls and clone size are as listed in that table; D and trimming were resolved from the DNA. This sample has 150,000 or so clones in its table, and around 77% of those were observed once. Roughly a quarter of the sample comes from the top ten.

This specimen was PBMCs, taken after 12 months of ibrutinib treatment. The receptor was isolated from a human donor with chronic lymphocytic leukemia.

The sequenced DNA: TGTGCCAGTAGCCGCGCTGGGACTAGCGGGGGGCTAGCCAAAAACATTCAGTACTTC. Its protein is CASSRAGTSGGLAKNIQYF. The receptor chain draws on TRBV19 and TRBJ2-4; 15 bases in the junction line up with TRBD2. CDR1 LNHDA and CDR2 SQIVND are derived from the germline V gene (reference sequence). V is cut back by 6 bases and J by 0 bases, with 9 bases in the junction unmatched. The CDR3 holds 19 amino acids from the cysteine to the phenylalanine. The read is trimmed to its CDR3 DNA, 57 bases read in frame from base 1.